This T cell receptor beta chain was recovered during a study of blood T cell repertoires in COVID-19. Study information: From the United States, Italy and Spain came samples of acute and convalescent COVID-19. Sources were T cells, B-cell-depleted T cells, or PBMCs; the material itself was cDNA or gDNA.

V shed 4 bases, J shed 5 bases, and the junction held 8 bases outside the gene matches. CDR3 length: 15 residues. Germline CDR1 KGHDR, CDR2 SFDVKD. Original handling: The authors estimated nucleated cell counts from reference gene primer amplification. Data came from immunoSEQ multiplex PCR; TCRdb stores just in-frame clones and leaves some out. V and J calls and clone size are those listed in that table; D and trimming were worked out from the DNA. The sample holds 40,000 to 55,000 clones, 90% seen once. The chain links TRBV24-1 to TRBJ2-5, with 8 bases matching TRBD2. The material sequenced was peripheral blood. The receptor's source is a woman older than 75 with acute or convalescent COVID-19. The CDR3 sequence is CATSDPQAGGETQYF. The CDR3, as DNA: TGTGCCACCAGTGACCCCCAGGCGGGGGGCGAGACCCAGTACTTC.